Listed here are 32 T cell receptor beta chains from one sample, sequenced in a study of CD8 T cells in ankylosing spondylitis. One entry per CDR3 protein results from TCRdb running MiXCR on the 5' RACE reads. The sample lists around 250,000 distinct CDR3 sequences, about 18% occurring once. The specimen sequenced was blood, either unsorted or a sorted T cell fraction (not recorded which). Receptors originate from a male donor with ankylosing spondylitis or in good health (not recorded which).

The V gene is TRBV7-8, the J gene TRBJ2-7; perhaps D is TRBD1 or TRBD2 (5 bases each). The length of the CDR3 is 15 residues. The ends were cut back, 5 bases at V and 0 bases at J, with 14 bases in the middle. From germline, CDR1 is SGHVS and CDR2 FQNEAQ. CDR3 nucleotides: TGTGCCAGCAGCCTAGACCGGGACGGCTCCTACGAGCAGTACTTC. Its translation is CASSLDRDGSYEQYF.

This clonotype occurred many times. This chain's CDR3 is CASSPSQRTSYNEQFF. Written as DNA, the CDR3 is TGTGCCAGCAGCCCCTCCCAGCGGACCTCCTACAATGAGCAGTTCTTC. This chain joins TRBV7-9 and TRBJ2-1; possibly TRBD2 for D (5 bases). Germline V lookup: CDR1 SEHNR, CDR2 FQNEAQ (reference sequence). This CDR3 comprises 16 residues. V was clipped by 5 bases and J by 0 bases, with 14 bases between them.

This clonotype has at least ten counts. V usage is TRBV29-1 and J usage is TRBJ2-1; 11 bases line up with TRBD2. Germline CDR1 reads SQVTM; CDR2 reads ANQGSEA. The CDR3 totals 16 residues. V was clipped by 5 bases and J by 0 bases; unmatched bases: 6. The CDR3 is CSVLGTSGSSYNEQFF. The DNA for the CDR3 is TGCAGCGTTCTAGGGACTAGCGGTAGCTCCTACAATGAGCAGTTCTTC.

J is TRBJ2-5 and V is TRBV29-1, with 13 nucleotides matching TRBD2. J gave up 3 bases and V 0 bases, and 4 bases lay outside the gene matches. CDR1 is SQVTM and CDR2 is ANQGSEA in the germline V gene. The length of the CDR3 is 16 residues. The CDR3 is CSVEDPGLAGKETQYF. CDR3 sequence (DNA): TGCAGCGTTGAAGATCCGGGACTAGCGGGAAAAGAGACCCAGTACTTC.

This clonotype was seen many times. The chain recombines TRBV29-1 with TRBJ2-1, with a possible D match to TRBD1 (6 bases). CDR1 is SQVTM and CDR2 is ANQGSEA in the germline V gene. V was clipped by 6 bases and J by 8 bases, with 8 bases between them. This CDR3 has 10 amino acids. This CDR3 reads CSVWGHEQFF. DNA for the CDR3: TGCAGCGTCTGGGGGCATGAGCAGTTCTTC.

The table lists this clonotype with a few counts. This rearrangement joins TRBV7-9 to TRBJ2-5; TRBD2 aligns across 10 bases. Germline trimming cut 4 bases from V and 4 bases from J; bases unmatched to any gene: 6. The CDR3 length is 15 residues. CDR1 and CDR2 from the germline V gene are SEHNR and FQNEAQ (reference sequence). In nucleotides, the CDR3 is TGTGCCAGCAGCTCGGGGACTAGCGCCATAGAGACCCAGTACTTC. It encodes CASSSGTSAIETQYF.

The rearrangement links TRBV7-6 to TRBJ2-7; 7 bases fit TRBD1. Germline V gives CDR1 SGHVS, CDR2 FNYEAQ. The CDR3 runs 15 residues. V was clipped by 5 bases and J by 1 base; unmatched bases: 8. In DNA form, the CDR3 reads TGTGCCAGCAGCGCAAACAGGGGCGGGTCCTACGAGCAGTACTTC. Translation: CASSANRGGSYEQYF.

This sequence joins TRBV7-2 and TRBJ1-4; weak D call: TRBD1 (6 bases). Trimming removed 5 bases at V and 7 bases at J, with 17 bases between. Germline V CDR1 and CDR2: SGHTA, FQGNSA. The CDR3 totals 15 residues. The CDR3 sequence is CASSPIGGAGEKLFF. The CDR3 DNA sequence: TGTGCCAGCAGCCCAATCGGGGGGGCAGGTGAAAAACTGTTTTTT. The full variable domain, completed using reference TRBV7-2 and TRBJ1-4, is GAGVSQSPSNKVTEKGKDVELRCDPISGHTALYWYRQSLGQGLEFLIYFQGNSAPDKSGLPSDRFSAERTGGSVSTLTIQRTQQEDSAVYLCASSPIGGAGEKLFFGSGTQLSVL.

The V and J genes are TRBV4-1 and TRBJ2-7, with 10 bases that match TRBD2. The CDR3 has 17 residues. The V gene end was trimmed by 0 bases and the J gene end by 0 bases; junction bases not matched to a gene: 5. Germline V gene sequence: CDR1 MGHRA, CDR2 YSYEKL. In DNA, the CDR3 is TGCGCCAGCAGCCAAGAGGGGACTAGCGCGGACTCCTACGAGCAGTACTTC. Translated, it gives CASSQEGTSADSYEQYF.

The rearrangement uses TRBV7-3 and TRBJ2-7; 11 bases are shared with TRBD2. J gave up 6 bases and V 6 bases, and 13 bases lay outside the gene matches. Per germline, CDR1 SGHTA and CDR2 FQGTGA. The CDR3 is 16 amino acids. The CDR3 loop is CASRGTSGRPQSEQYF. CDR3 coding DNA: TGTGCCAGCAGGGGGACTAGCGGAAGGCCTCAGAGCGAGCAGTACTTC.

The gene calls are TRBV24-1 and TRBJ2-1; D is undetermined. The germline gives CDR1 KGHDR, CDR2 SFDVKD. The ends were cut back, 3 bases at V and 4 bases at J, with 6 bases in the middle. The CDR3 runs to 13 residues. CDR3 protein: CATSDGKYNEQFF. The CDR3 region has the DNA TGTGCCACCAGTGATGGGAAGTACAATGAGCAGTTCTTC.

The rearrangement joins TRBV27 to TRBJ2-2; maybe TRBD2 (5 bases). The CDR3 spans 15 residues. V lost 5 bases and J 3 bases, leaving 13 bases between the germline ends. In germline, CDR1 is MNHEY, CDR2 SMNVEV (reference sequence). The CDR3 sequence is CASSPWAGDTGELFF. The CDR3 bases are TGTGCCAGCAGTCCTTGGGCCGGGGACACCGGGGAGCTGTTTTTT.

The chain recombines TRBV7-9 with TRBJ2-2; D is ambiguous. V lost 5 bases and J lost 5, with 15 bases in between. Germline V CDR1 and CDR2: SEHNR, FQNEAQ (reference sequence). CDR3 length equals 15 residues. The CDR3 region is CASSGGKEPTGELFF. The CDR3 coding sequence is TGTGCCAGCAGCGGTGGGAAGGAGCCGACCGGGGAGCTGTTTTTT. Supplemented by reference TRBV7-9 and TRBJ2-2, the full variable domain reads DTGVSQNPRHKITKRGQNVTFRCDPISEHNRLYWYRQTLGQGPEFLTYFQNEAQLEKSRLLSDRFSAERPKGSFSTLEIQRTEQGDSAMYLCASSGGKEPTGELFFGEGSRLTVL.

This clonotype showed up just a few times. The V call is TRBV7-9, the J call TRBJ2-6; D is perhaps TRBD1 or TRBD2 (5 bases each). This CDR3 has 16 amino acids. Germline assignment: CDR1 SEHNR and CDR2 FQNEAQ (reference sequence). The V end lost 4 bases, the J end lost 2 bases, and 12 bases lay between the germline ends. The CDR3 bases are TGTGCCAGCAGCTCAGGATGGGGGACTGGGGCCAACGTCCTGACTTTC. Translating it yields CASSSGWGTGANVLTF.

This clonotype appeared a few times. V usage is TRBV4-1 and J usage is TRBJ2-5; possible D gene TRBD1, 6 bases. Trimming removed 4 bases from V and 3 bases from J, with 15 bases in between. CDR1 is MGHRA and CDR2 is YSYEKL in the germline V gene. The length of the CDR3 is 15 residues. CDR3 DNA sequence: TGCGCCAGCAGCCTTGTCTACTCAGGGGAAGAGACCCAGTACTTC. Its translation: CASSLVYSGEETQYF.

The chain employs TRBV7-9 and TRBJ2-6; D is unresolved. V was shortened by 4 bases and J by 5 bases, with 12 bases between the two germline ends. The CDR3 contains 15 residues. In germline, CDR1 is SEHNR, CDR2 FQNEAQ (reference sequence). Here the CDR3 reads CASSSHWGRANVLTF. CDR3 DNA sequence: TGTGCCAGCAGCTCCCACTGGGGTAGGGCCAACGTCCTGACTTTC.

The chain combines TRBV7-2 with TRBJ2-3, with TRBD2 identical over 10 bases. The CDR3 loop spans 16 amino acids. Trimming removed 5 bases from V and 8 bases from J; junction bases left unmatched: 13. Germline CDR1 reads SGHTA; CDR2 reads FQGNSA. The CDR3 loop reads CASSQHLAGGRTTQYF. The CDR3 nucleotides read TGTGCCAGCAGCCAACATTTAGCGGGGGGCCGCACTACGCAGTATTTT.

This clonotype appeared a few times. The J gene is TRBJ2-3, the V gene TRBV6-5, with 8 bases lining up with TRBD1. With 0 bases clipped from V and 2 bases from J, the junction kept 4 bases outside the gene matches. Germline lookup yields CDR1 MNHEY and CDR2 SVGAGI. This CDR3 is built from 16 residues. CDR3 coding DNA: TGTGCCAGCAGTTACTCGGACAGGGATCTCACAGATACGCAGTATTTT. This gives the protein CASSYSDRDLTDTQYF.

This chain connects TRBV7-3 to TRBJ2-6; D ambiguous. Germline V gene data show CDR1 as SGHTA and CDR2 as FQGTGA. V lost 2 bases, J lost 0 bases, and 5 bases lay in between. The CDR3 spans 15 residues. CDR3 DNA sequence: TGTGCCAGCAGCTTATGGGGCTCTGGGGCCAACGTCCTGACTTTC. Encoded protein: CASSLWGSGANVLTF.

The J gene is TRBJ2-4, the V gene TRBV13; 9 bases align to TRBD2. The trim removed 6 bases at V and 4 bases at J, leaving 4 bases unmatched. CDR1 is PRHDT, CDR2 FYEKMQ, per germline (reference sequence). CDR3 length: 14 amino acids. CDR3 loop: CASRWTSEKNIQYF. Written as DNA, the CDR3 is TGTGCCAGCAGATGGACTAGCGAAAAAAACATTCAGTACTTC.

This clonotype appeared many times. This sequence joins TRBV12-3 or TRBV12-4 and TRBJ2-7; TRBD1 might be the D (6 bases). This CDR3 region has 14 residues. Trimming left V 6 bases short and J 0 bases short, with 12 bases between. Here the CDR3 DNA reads TGTGCCAGCAGCTTGTGGGACATCTCCTACGAGCAGTACTTC. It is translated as CASSLWDISYEQYF.

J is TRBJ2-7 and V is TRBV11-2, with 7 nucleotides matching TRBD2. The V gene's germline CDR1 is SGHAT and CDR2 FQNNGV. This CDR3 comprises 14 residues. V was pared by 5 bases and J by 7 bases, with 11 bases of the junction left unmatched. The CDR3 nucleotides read TGTGCCAGCAGCCCCCCCGGGGGGAGTGGTGAGCAGTACTTC. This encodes CASSPPGGSGEQYF.

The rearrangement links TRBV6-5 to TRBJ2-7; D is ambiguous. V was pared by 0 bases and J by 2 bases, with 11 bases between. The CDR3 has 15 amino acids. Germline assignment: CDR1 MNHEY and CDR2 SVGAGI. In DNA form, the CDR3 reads TGTGCCAGCAGTTACTCTAGGGAAGGGACCTACGAGCAGTACTTC. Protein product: CASSYSREGTYEQYF.

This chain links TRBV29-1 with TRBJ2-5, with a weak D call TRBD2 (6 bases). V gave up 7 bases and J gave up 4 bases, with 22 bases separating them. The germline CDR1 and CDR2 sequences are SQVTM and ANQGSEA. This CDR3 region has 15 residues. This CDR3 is CSGSWVREQGETQYF. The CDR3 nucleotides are TGCAGCGGTTCGTGGGTCCGGGAGCAGGGAGAGACCCAGTACTTC.

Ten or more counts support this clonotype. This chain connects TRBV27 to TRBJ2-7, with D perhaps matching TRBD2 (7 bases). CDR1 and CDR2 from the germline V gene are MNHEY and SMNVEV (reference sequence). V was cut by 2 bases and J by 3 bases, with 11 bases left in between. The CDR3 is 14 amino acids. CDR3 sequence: CASSLGGAIYEQYF. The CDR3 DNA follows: TGTGCCAGCAGTTTAGGGGGGGCGATCTACGAGCAGTACTTC.

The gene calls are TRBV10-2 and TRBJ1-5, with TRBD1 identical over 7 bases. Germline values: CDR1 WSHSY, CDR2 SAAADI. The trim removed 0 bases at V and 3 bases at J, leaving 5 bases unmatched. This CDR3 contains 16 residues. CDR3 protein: CASSESRDSSNQPQHF. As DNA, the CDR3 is TGCGCCAGCAGTGAGTCCCGGGACAGCTCCAATCAGCCCCAGCATTTT.

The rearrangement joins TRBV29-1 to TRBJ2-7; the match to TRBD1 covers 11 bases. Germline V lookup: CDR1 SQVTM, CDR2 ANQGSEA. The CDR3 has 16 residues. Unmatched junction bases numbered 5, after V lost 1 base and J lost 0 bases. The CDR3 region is CSVEAPGQGDSYEQYF. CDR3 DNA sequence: TGCAGCGTTGAAGCTCCGGGACAGGGGGACTCCTACGAGCAGTACTTC.

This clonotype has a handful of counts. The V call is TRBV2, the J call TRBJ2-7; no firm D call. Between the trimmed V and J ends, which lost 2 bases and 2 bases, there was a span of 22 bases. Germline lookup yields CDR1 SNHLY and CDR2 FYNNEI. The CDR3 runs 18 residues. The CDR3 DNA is TGTGCCAGCAGTGAAAGTCGGGCAGAAACGACGGTTACCTACGAGCAGTACTTC. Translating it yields CASSESRAETTVTYEQYF.

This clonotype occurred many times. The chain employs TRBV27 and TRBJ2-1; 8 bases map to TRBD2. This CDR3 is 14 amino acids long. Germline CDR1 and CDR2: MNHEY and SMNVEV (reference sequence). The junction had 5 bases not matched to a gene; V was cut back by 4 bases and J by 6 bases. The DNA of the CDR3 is TGTGCCAGCAGTTCGTTCCTAGCGGGCAATGAGCAGTTCTTC. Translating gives CASSSFLAGNEQFF.

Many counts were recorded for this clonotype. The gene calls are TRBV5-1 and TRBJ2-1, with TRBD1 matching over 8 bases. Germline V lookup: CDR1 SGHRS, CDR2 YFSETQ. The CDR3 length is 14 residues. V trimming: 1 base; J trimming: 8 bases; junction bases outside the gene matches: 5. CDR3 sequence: CASSLRQGAHEQFF. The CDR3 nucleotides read TGCGCCAGCAGCTTGCGGCAGGGGGCCCATGAGCAGTTCTTC.

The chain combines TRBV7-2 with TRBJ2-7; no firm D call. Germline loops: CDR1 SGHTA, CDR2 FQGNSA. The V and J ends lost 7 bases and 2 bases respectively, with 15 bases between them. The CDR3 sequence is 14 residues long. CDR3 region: CASTQYEFPYEQYF. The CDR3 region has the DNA TGTGCCAGCACCCAATACGAGTTCCCCTACGAGCAGTACTTC.

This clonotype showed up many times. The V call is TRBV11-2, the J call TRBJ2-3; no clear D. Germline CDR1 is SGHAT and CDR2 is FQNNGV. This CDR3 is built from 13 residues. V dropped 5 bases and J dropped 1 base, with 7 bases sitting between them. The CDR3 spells CASSLRGTDTQYF. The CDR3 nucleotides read TGTGCCAGCAGCCTTCGGGGCACAGATACGCAGTATTTT. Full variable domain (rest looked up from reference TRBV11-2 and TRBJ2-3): EAGVAQSPRYKIIEKRQSVAFWCNPISGHATLYWYQQILGQGPKLLIQFQNNGVVDDSQLPKDRFSAERLKGVDSTLKIQPAKLEDSAVYLCASSLRGTDTQYFGPGTRLTVL.